This section outlines one T cell receptor (beta chain) sequence together with its context. Its matching antigen is unknown. The V end lost 1 base, the J end lost 4 bases, and 4 bases lay between the germline ends. The length of the CDR3 is 12 residues. Germline V CDR1 and CDR2: MGHRA, YSYEKL. The data belong to a study of OX40 agonist ivuxolimab in advanced cancers. On the study more broadly: Hepatocellular carcinoma, melanoma, renal cell or head and neck cancer occurred in dose-escalation patients. The study's findings and limits: Dosing at 0.1 to 3.0 mg/kg was accompanied by clonal expansion of CD4+ and CD8+ blood T cells by week 6.

Sequencing used immunoSEQ multiplex PCR; TCRdb keeps in-frame clones, though not all of them. Among tens of thousands of clones listed, roughly 90% were seen once. This specimen consisted of CD4+ or CD8+ T cells sorted from blood, obtained in a trial of the OX40 agonist ivuxolimab. This TCR was recovered from an adult with an advanced solid tumor such as melanoma, head and neck, liver or kidney cancer. V usage is TRBV4-1 and J usage is TRBJ1-1; D unresolved. Here the CDR3 reads CASSQASTEAFF. The CDR3 DNA sequence: TGCGCCAGCAGCCAAGCGAGCACTGAAGCTTTCTTT.